This T cell receptor beta chain was identified in a study of blood T cell repertoires in COVID-19. Study as a whole: The United States, Italy and Spain supplied acute and convalescent COVID-19 samples.

Using immunoSEQ multiplex PCR, the repertoire was profiled, and TCRdb retains in-frame clones only, with some absent. The table records 110,000 or so clones, roughly 80% of them present only once. With 5 bases removed from V and 0 bases from J, the gap between germline ends came to 12 bases. This CDR3 contains 15 residues. Germline loops: CDR1 SGHTA, CDR2 FQGTGA. The rearrangement uses TRBV7-3 and TRBJ2-3; tentatively, D is TRBD2 (6 bases). Material: peripheral blood. This sequence originates from a man aged 65 to 79 with acute or convalescent COVID-19. CDR3 protein: CASSPGGPSTDTQYF. CDR3 DNA sequence: TGTGCCAGCAGCCCCGGGGGTCCTAGCACAGATACGCAGTATTTT. Supplemented by reference TRBV7-3 and TRBJ2-3, the full variable domain reads GAGVSQTPSNKVTEKGKYVELRCDPISGHTALYWYRQSLGQGPEFLIYFQGTGAADDSGLPNDRFFAVRPEGSVSTLKIQRTERGDSAVYLCASSPGGPSTDTQYFGPGTRLTVL.